Below, 3 T cell receptor beta chains from the same sample are listed, as sequenced in a study of a mutant IDH1 vaccine in newly diagnosed glioma (TCRdb year 2021). Antigen specificity for these receptors is unknown. The method was the immunoSEQ multiplex PCR assay. TCRdb took this table from immuneACCESS and kept in-frame rearrangements with V and J called. Such tables lack part of the clones; where checked against another copy, unresolved V genes explain under half of the gap, and the rest is unexplained. This sample lists tens of thousands of clones; 84% were detected once. The ten most abundant clones make up about 4.1% of the sample. Per the publication, the time point label means: week 35, safety follow-up. Each vaccine dose, consisting of 300 ug of a 20-mer mutant IDH1 peptide in Montanide, was administered subcutaneously with topical imiquimod. Sequences were derived from PBMCs, sampled from a glioma patient whose treatment included an IDH1 peptide vaccine. The receptors were gathered from a man between 25 and 39 years old with glioma.

The V and J genes are TRBV9 and TRBJ2-7, with TRBD2 as a possible D gene (5 bases). CDR1 and CDR2 from the germline V gene are SGDLS and YYNGEE. CDR3 length: 12 amino acids. V shed 3 bases and J shed 4 bases, with 8 bases lying between them. CDR3 in amino acids: CASSAGEYEQYF. CDR3 DNA: TGTGCCAGCAGCGCCGGGGAATACGAGCAGTACTTC.

This chain uses TRBV18 with TRBJ2-5; TRBD1 might be the D (6 bases). CDR3 length: 14 amino acids. Trimming cost V 3 bases and J 2 bases, with 10 bases left between them. From germline, CDR1 is KGHSH and CDR2 LQKENI. CDR3 in DNA: TGTGCCAGCTCACCGCGGACAGATCAAGAGACCCAGTACTTC. Translation gives CASSPRTDQETQYF.

The V gene is TRBV18, the J gene TRBJ1-5; D gene uncertain. Germline V lookup: CDR1 KGHSH, CDR2 LQKENI. The V end lost 3 bases, the J end lost 0 bases, and 6 bases lay between the germline ends. The CDR3 runs 14 residues. The CDR3 reads CASSPTSSNQPQHF. The CDR3 DNA reads TGTGCCAGCTCACCTACTAGTAGCAATCAGCCCCAGCATTTT.